This TCR beta chain was observed in a study of beta chain features in type 1 diabetes. Study as a whole: The samples had 107,917,701 sorted cells examined in all.

Cell sorting via CD45RO/CCR7/CD25/CD127/CD95/CD27 was performed to obtain CD4+ naive, central memory, regulatory and stem cell-like memory cells. General study results and limits: The study found moderately but significantly shorter TCRB CDR3s in all four CD4+ subsets of Type 1 diabetes patients.

This clone was seen a handful of times. Its antigen is not known. Every bit of the isolated RNA underwent reverse transcription, so sequencing read expressed TCRB transcripts. The protocol was immunoSEQ multiplex PCR, while the TCRdb copy is restricted to in-frame clones and leaves out a portion. The sample lists around 180,000 clones; 7.8% were seen once. The source material was central memory CD4+ T cells from blood. The TCR was taken from a middle-aged woman with type 1 diabetes.

CDR3 coding DNA: TGTGCCAGCAGTGATGAATCCAGGGGGAACTATGGCTACACCTTC. Translation gives CASSDESRGNYGYTF. V usage is TRBV6-1 and J usage is TRBJ1-2; the match to TRBD1 covers 7 bases. CDR1 MNHNS and CDR2 SASEGT come from the germline V gene. The V segment lost 3 bases and the J segment 2 bases; nucleotides outside the gene matches: 6. This CDR3 has 15 amino acids.